This entry lists 25 T cell receptor beta chains sequenced from one sample in a study of blood T cell repertoires in COVID-19. TCRdb keeps only in-frame clones here, not all; method: immunoSEQ multiplex PCR. The table includes a few hundred thousand clones, approximately 85% detected once. The sample consisted of PBMCs or T cells enriched from blood (not recorded which). These receptors were taken from a man under 40 who had recovered from COVID-19.

The rearrangement joins TRBV4-1 to TRBJ2-1, with 9 bases aligning to TRBD1. Germline CDR1 reads MGHRA; CDR2 reads YSYEKL. The trim removed 1 base at V and 4 bases at J, leaving 2 bases unmatched. This CDR3 spans 15 amino acids. In nucleotides, the CDR3 is TGCGCCAGCAGCCAAGGGGACAGGGTATACAATGAGCAGTTCTTC. This translates into CASSQGDRVYNEQFF.

J is TRBJ1-1 and V is TRBV20-1; D gene uncertain. Trimming took 4 bases from V and 1 from J, leaving 4 bases between them. CDR3 length: 11 residues. Germline CDR1 is DFQATT and CDR2 is SNEGSKA (reference sequence). Written as DNA, the CDR3 is TGCAGTGCTATCTGGAACACTGAAGCTTTCTTT. It codes for CSAIWNTEAFF.

This rearrangement joins TRBV5-1 to TRBJ2-7; D is perhaps TRBD1 (6 bases). The CDR3 has 14 residues. Germline CDR1 SGHRS, CDR2 YFSETQ. The ends were cut back, 2 bases at V and 6 bases at J, with 15 bases in the middle. The CDR3 DNA sequence: TGCGCCAGCAGCTTAGAAGCACAGGGCCGCGAGCAGTACTTC. Its protein product is CASSLEAQGREQYF.

The CDR3 loop reads CASSLAGVGNTIYF. The DNA of the CDR3 is TGTGCCAGCAGCTTAGCAGGGGTTGGAAACACCATATATTTT. The chain couples TRBV7-2 to TRBJ1-3; tentatively, D is TRBD1 (5 bases). The V and J ends lost 0 bases and 3 bases respectively, with 6 bases between them. Germline-derived CDR1 and CDR2 are SGHTA and FQGNSA. There are 14 residues in the CDR3.

The chain links TRBV5-8 to TRBJ1-5; perhaps TRBD1 as D (5 bases). In germline, CDR1 is SGHTS, CDR2 YDEGEE. V was cut by 4 bases and J by 2 bases, with 19 bases left in between. The CDR3 length is 17 residues. The CDR3 region has the DNA TGTGCCAGCAGCCCCGGGACTGAGGGATCGGGCAATCAGCCCCAGCATTTT. Protein sequence: CASSPGTEGSGNQPQHF.

This chain uses TRBV27 with TRBJ1-4; TRBD1 agrees at 8 bases. Trimming removed 5 bases from V and 7 bases from J; junction bases left unmatched: 6. CDR1 is MNHEY, CDR2 SMNVEV, per germline (reference sequence). CDR3 size: 14 residues. CDR3 DNA sequence: TGTGCCAGCAGTACTCGGACAGGGTCTGAAAAACTGTTTTTT. Protein product: CASSTRTGSEKLFF.

This chain connects TRBV27 to TRBJ2-1, with a weak D call TRBD2 (5 bases). Per the germline V gene, CDR1 is MNHEY and CDR2 is SMNVEV (reference sequence). The V gene lost 5 bases and the J gene lost 10 bases, with 18 bases spanning the gap. The CDR3 loop spans 14 amino acids. The chain's CDR3 is CASSHRTVSGEQFF. CDR3 nucleotides: TGTGCCAGCAGTCACCGGACTGTATCGGGGGAGCAGTTCTTC.

The V gene is TRBV6-5, the J gene TRBJ1-6, with TRBD1 matching 12 bases. CDR3 length: 14 residues. Germline trimming cut 6 bases from V and 9 bases from J; bases unmatched to any gene: 3. The germline V gene encodes CDR1 MNHEY and CDR2 SVGAGI. CDR3 coding DNA: TGTGCCAGCAGGGGACAGGGGGCAGGTTCACCCCTCCACTTT. It specifies CASRGQGAGSPLHF.

J is TRBJ1-2 and V is TRBV3-1 (or the pseudogene TRBV3-2), with 9 positions matching TRBD1. After removal of 4 bases from V and 8 bases from J, the junction contained 8 bases not matched to a gene. This CDR3 region has 14 residues. Germline V CDR1 and CDR2: LGHDT, YNNKEL (reference sequence). CDR3 amino acids: CASSLFGQGSGYTF. Written as DNA, the CDR3 is TGTGCCAGCAGCCTTTTCGGACAGGGGAGCGGCTACACCTTC.

The rearrangement joins TRBV13 to TRBJ2-3; D is possibly TRBD2 (6 bases). The germline CDR1 and CDR2 sequences are PRHDT and FYEKMQ (reference sequence). The CDR3 is 15 residues long. V was clipped by 4 bases and J by 0 bases, with 11 bases between them. The CDR3: CASSSTGESTDTQYF. CDR3 bases: TGTGCCAGCAGCTCGACGGGGGAGAGCACAGATACGCAGTATTTT.

The chain carries TRBV30 and TRBJ1-4; maybe TRBD1 (6 bases). This CDR3 has 13 amino acids. The germline V and J ends were trimmed by 2 bases and 8 bases, with 12 bases remaining between them. CDR1 GTSNPN and CDR2 SVGIG come from the germline V gene (reference sequence). CDR3 in amino acids: CAWSLQGTEKLFF. The CDR3 bases are TGTGCCTGGAGTCTACAGGGTACGGAAAAACTGTTTTTT.

The chain is built from TRBV10-2 and TRBJ1-3, with a tentative D call TRBD1 (6 bases). CDR3 length: 15 amino acids. V was shortened by 7 bases and J by 3 bases, with 16 bases between the two germline ends. Germline CDR1 reads WSHSY; CDR2 reads SAAADI. Here the CDR3 reads CASKPQGFNGNTIYF. CDR3 in DNA: TGCGCCAGCAAACCACAGGGTTTTAATGGAAACACCATATATTTT.

The rearrangement links TRBV7-9 to TRBJ1-2; 8 bases line up with TRBD1. The length of the CDR3 is 17 residues. V was clipped by 2 bases and J by 0 bases; unmatched bases: 8. Germline lookup yields CDR1 SEHNR and CDR2 FQNEAQ (reference sequence). CDR3 DNA: TGTGCCAGCAGCTTAATGACCGGGACAGGACCTAACTATGGCTACACCTTC. Protein sequence: CASSLMTGTGPNYGYTF.

The chain carries TRBV12-3 or TRBV12-4 and TRBJ1-1; D is ambiguous. Trimming removed 7 bases from V and 6 bases from J, with 15 bases in between. The CDR3 has 13 amino acids. The CDR3 protein is CASNINTGAEAFF. Here the CDR3 DNA reads TGTGCCAGCAATATCAACACCGGGGCTGAAGCTTTCTTT.

In its sample, this clone was seen once. The same CDR3 is also encoded by other DNA sequences in this sample. The chain uses TRBV11-2 and TRBJ1-2, with a possible D match to TRBD1 (6 bases). This CDR3 region has 12 residues. Trimming cost V 3 bases and J 4 bases, with 6 bases left between them. Germline assignment: CDR1 SGHAT and CDR2 FQNNGV. In DNA form, the CDR3 reads TGTGCCAGCAGCTTGGGGGCCTATGGCTACACCTTC. Its protein product is CASSLGAYGYTF.

The chain links TRBV27 to TRBJ1-1, with 7 bases identical to TRBD1. The CDR3 has 15 residues. V lost 4 bases and J lost 1; bases outside the gene matches: 6. Germline lookup yields CDR1 MNHEY and CDR2 SMNVEV (reference sequence). The CDR3 DNA follows: TGTGCCAGCAGTTCGACCGACAGGGAGAACACTGAAGCTTTCTTT. This sequence encodes CASSSTDRENTEAFF.

The chain links TRBV6-5 to TRBJ1-4; 7 bases line up with TRBD1. The CDR3 totals 14 residues. Germline loops: CDR1 MNHEY, CDR2 SVGAGI. The V and J ends lost 6 bases and 8 bases, in that order; junction bases with no gene match: 9. CDR3 in amino acids: CASSDRVVLEKLFF. CDR3 sequence (DNA): TGTGCCAGCAGCGACAGGGTAGTTTTGGAAAAACTGTTTTTT.

This chain uses TRBV7-8 with TRBJ1-5, with 9 bases aligning to TRBD1. The CDR3 runs to 13 residues. Losses at the gene ends were 5 bases for V and 13 bases for J; bases not matched to a gene: 9. Germline V gene sequence: CDR1 SGHVS, CDR2 FQNEAQ. The CDR3 DNA reads TGTGCCAGCAGCACGGGACAGGGATCCCCTCAGCATTTT. It translates to CASSTGQGSPQHF.

The table lists this clone with a few counts. The rearrangement joins TRBV11-3 to TRBJ2-1, with 11 bases aligning to TRBD1. This CDR3 region has 18 residues. In germline, CDR1 is SGHNT, CDR2 YENEEA. V was clipped by 1 base and J by 0 bases; unmatched bases: 5. The CDR3 loop is CASSLGSGTGGSYNEQFF. DNA for the CDR3: TGTGCCAGCAGCTTAGGTTCGGGGACAGGGGGCTCCTACAATGAGCAGTTCTTC.

The gene calls are TRBV6-5 and TRBJ1-2; TRBD1 matches 7 bases. Per germline, CDR1 MNHEY and CDR2 SVGAGI. The CDR3 sequence is 13 residues long. V trimming: 5 bases; J trimming: 7 bases; junction bases outside the gene matches: 7. CDR3 sequence reads: CASSPQGEFGYTF. Written as DNA, the CDR3 is TGTGCCAGCAGTCCCCAGGGGGAATTTGGCTACACCTTC.

This rearrangement joins TRBV7-8 to TRBJ2-5; possibly TRBD1 for D (6 bases). Trimming shortened V by 5 bases and J by 3 bases, and 10 bases separated the two germline ends. The CDR3 covers 13 residues. Germline-derived CDR1 and CDR2 are SGHVS and FQNEAQ. The CDR3 bases are TGTGCCAGCAGCCCCGGACAGAAAGAGACCCAGTACTTC. Translation gives CASSPGQKETQYF.

The chain joins TRBV10-1 to TRBJ1-6; D ambiguous. The CDR3 has 13 residues. The V gene's germline CDR1 is WNHNN and CDR2 SYGVQD (reference sequence). Trimming removed 0 bases from V and 9 bases from J, with 6 bases in between. CDR3 bases: TGCGCCAGCAGTGAGTCCGCGTTTTCACCCCTCCACTTT. As protein: CASSESAFSPLHF.

The chain is built from TRBV5-1 and TRBJ2-7; 9 nucleotides align to TRBD1. The ends lost 7 bases at V and 0 bases at J; junction bases unmatched: 2. Germline lookup yields CDR1 SGHRS and CDR2 YFSETQ. The CDR3 has 13 amino acids. CDR3 sequence (DNA): TGCGCCAGCGGACAGGGGACCTCCTACGAGCAGTACTTC. It codes for CASGQGTSYEQYF.

The chain carries TRBV6-5 and TRBJ2-7; 8 nucleotides line up with TRBD1. This CDR3 has 15 residues. Per the germline V gene, CDR1 is MNHEY and CDR2 is SVGAGI. V trimming: 6 bases; J trimming: 2 bases; junction bases outside the gene matches: 9. The CDR3 coding sequence is TGTGCCAGCAGCCCCCTGACAGGGGCGGCCTACGAGCAGTACTTC. Its translation is CASSPLTGAAYEQYF.

This clone turned up a few times. V usage is TRBV5-5 and J usage is TRBJ1-2; D uncertain. Germline V gives CDR1 SGHKS, CDR2 YYEKEE (reference sequence). The CDR3 sequence is 13 residues long. Trimming removed 1 base from V and 4 bases from J, with 8 bases in between. The CDR3 spells CASSLREIYGYTF. Written as DNA, the CDR3 is TGTGCCAGCAGCTTGAGGGAGATCTATGGCTACACCTTC.